These 5 T cell receptor beta chains were sequenced from one sample in a study of blood T cells in healthy people across ages. Together with a sample-barcoded 5' primer, a J-beta primer mix was included in a second PCR lasting roughly 7 to 11 cycles. MiXCR, applied by TCRdb to the 5' RACE reads, yields one record per CDR3 protein. This table holds 1.4 million or so distinct CDR3 sequences, 35% to 45% found once. Material for sequencing was blood. The origin of the receptors is a woman aged 18-35 years in good health.

This clonotype was observed many times. CDR3 loop: CAISDGRAYEQYF. The CDR3 region has the DNA TGTGCCATCAGTGATGGACGGGCCTACGAGCAGTACTTC. The gene calls are TRBV10-3 and TRBJ2-7; D is unresolved. V was pared by 3 bases and J by 2 bases, with 8 bases between. The CDR3 spans 13 residues. Germline V gene lookup returns CDR1 ENHRY and CDR2 SYGVKD.

This rearrangement joins TRBV6-4 to TRBJ2-1, with D possibly TRBD2 on 6 matching bases. The end of the DNA aligns better with TRBJ2-7, so the J call may be wrong. From germline, CDR1 is MRHNA and CDR2 SNTAGT. CDR3 length equals 15 residues. The CDR3 protein is CASSDSSGSYNEQYF. CDR3 bases: TGTGCCAGCAGTGACTCTAGCGGCTCCTACAATGAGCAGTACTTC.

The V and J genes are TRBV27 and TRBJ2-1, with a possible D match to TRBD2 (11 bases). Trimming took off 2 bases at V and 0 bases at J, with 35 bases between the two ends. Germline V gene data show CDR1 as MNHEY and CDR2 as SMNVEV (reference sequence). This CDR3 is 24 amino acids long. Here the CDR3 DNA reads TGTGCCAGCAGTTTAGAATATATCCGGGACAGGGGACTAGCGGCGCTCTACTCCTACAATGAGCAGTTCTTC. Translating it yields CASSLEYIRDRGLAALYSYNEQFF.

The gene calls are TRBV4-2 and TRBJ1-1; D not resolved. The germline gives CDR1 LGHNA, CDR2 YNFKEQ. The length of the CDR3 is 16 residues. The V end was cut by 4 bases, the J end by 2 bases, with 17 bases between. CDR3 loop: CASSPLGMRTNTEAFF. CDR3 in DNA: TGTGCCAGCAGCCCCCTCGGGATGAGGACCAACACTGAAGCTTTCTTT.

The chain has TRBV7-9 and TRBJ2-2, with no clear D. Germline V CDR1 and CDR2: SEHNR, FQNEAQ (reference sequence). Trimming pared 5 bases from V and 5 bases from J, leaving 15 bases between. This CDR3 region has 15 residues. The CDR3 DNA follows: TGTGCCAGCAGCATAAGTGTGTCGTATACCGGGGAGCTGTTTTTT. Protein product: CASSISVSYTGELFF.